A selection of T cell receptor beta chains follows, all from one sample in a study of cytomegalovirus exposure and HLA in healthy donors. The method was immunoSEQ multiplex PCR; TCRdb's version includes in-frame clones alone and lacks a portion of them. This sample's clone table lists approximately 170,000 clones. What was sequenced was PBMCs. These TCRs come from a woman aged 18-35 years in good health and CMV-seropositive. CDR3s include the opening cysteine and the closing phenylalanine or tryptophan. A D gene is named only where the DNA matches it firmly.

D gene | V gene | CDR3 protein
TRBD2 | TRBV11-3 | CASSHSGGTETQYF
TRBD1 | TRBV5-4 | CASSLLWTGGNYGYTF
TRBD2 | TRBV5-1 | CASSGTSGGNTGELFF
NA | TRBV25-1 | CASSATVLLGPGEQYF
TRBD2 | TRBV11-3 | CASSLVGAGGSYNEQFF
TRBD2 | TRBV15 | CATAIGTSGNYNEQFF
NA | TRBV4-3 | CASSQTVSETQYF
TRBD2 | TRBV6-1 | CASSEIIAGGRWGTDTQYF
NA | TRBV18 | CASSPSYNSGTEAFF
NA | TRBV6-1 | CASSEFRSANEKLFF
NA | TRBV5-6 | CASSLNRGGQFF
NA | TRBV19 | CASSTGNYNSPLHF
NA | TRBV6-4 | CASSASRGETQYF
NA | TRBV4-3 | CASSQDLTSSYNEQFF
NA | TRBV6-5 | CASRPPEGSYTF
TRBD2 | TRBV5-5 | CASSFLTGGRNEQFF
TRBD1 | TRBV11-2 | CASSLTPHRGNTEAFF
TRBD2 | TRBV10-1 | CASSGPRLAGAIQETQYF
TRBD2 | TRBV11-3 | CASSPSLGRGAPYEQYF
NA | TRBV30 | CAWSVPRGSSYF
TRBD1 | TRBV27 | CASTPTGRISEAFF
NA | TRBV18 | CASSPLGGQDYGYTF
TRBD2 | TRBV9 | CASSSGGGSTDTQYF
NA | TRBV4-3 | CASSQDRRQGPSEQYF
NA | TRBV6-1 | CASSVSVRETQYF
NA | TRBV4-2 | CASSRPGWNYGYTF